The 20 T cell receptor beta chains given below trace back to one sample, sequenced in a study of radiotherapy plus CTLA-4 blockade in lung cancer. Assay: immunoSEQ multiplex PCR; the TCRdb copy retains only in-frame clones and omits some. The sample consists of over 80,000 clones, around four fifths of them appearing once. The sample consisted of peripheral blood, taken from a patient treated with radiotherapy plus ipilimumab. The receptors stem from a human donor with non-small cell lung cancer who had stable disease on radiotherapy plus ipilimumab.

The rearrangement uses TRBV6-5 and TRBJ1-6, with D uncertain. The V end lost 5 bases, the J end lost 3 bases, and 11 bases lay between the germline ends. From germline, CDR1 is MNHEY and CDR2 SVGAGI. CDR3 length equals 15 residues. The CDR3 reads CASSTRQSYNSPLHF. As DNA, the CDR3 is TGTGCCAGCAGTACCCGACAAAGCTATAATTCACCCCTCCACTTT.

The chain combines TRBV30 with TRBJ2-1, with 7 bases matching TRBD2. The germline V gene has CDR1 GTSNPN and CDR2 SVGIG (reference sequence). J lost 7 bases, V lost 4 bases, and 7 bases had no gene match. This CDR3 comprises 13 residues. CDR3 in DNA: TGTGCCTGGAAATGGGAGGGCCGGAATGAGCAGTTCTTC. It specifies CAWKWEGRNEQFF. Variable domain in full (rest from reference TRBV30 and TRBJ2-1): SQTIHQWPATLVQPVGSPLSLECTVEGTSNPNLYWYRQAAGRGLQLLFYSVGIGQISSEVPQNLSASRPQDRQFILSSKKLLLSDSGFYLCAWKWEGRNEQFFGPGTRLTVL.

V gene TRBV5-1 combines with J gene TRBJ2-7; 9 positions match TRBD1. Germline V gives CDR1 SGHRS, CDR2 YFSETQ. The CDR3 sequence is 14 residues long. V shed 5 bases, J shed 3 bases, and the junction held 6 bases outside the gene matches. CDR3 loop: CASRFRQGVYEQYF. Written as DNA, the CDR3 is TGCGCCAGCAGGTTCCGACAGGGGGTCTACGAGCAGTACTTC.

V usage is TRBV27 and J usage is TRBJ1-4; D unclear. The germline V gene encodes CDR1 MNHEY and CDR2 SMNVEV (reference sequence). Between the trimmed V and J ends, which lost 6 bases and 12 bases, there was a span of 17 bases. This CDR3 contains 13 residues. In DNA, the CDR3 is TGTGCCAGCAGCCTTACATGGCGGGGTGAACTGTTTTTT. This encodes CASSLTWRGELFF.

The chain joins TRBV28 to TRBJ1-1; 7 nucleotides line up with TRBD1. The CDR3 consists of 16 residues. Trimming at V came to 6 bases and at J to 0 bases, leaving 10 bases not matched to a gene. Germline-derived CDR1 and CDR2 are MDHEN and SYDVKM. The DNA for the CDR3 is TGTGCCAGCAGGGAAATAGGACAGGCGATGAACACTGAAGCTTTCTTT. Amino acids: CASREIGQAMNTEAFF.

CDR3 in DNA: TGTGCCAGCAGAAACAGGGGAGAGACCCAGTACTTC. Translating gives CASRNRGETQYF. The J gene is TRBJ2-5, the V gene TRBV27; 7 bases agree with TRBD1. CDR3 length equals 12 residues. J gave up 4 bases and V 6 bases, and 2 bases lay outside the gene matches. The germline CDR1 and CDR2 sequences are MNHEY and SMNVEV (reference sequence).

The chain recombines TRBV28 with TRBJ1-4; tentatively, D is TRBD1 (6 bases). CDR3 length: 14 amino acids. The V end lost 3 bases, the J end lost 5 bases, and 10 bases lay between the germline ends. Per the germline V gene, CDR1 is MDHEN and CDR2 is SYDVKM. CDR3 residues: CASSLGQGNEKLFF. The CDR3 DNA reads TGTGCCAGCAGTTTGGGGCAGGGGAATGAAAAACTGTTTTTT.

V is TRBV18 and J is TRBJ2-2, with D unclear. From germline, CDR1 is KGHSH and CDR2 LQKENI. Trimming removed 5 bases at V and 2 bases at J, with 3 bases between. This CDR3 spans 12 amino acids. The CDR3 protein is CASSSNTGELFF. CDR3 sequence (DNA): TGTGCCAGCTCATCCAACACCGGGGAGCTGTTTTTT.

The chain uses TRBV19 and TRBJ1-1; maybe TRBD1 (6 bases). CDR3 length: 14 amino acids. Trimming cost V 6 bases and J 5 bases, with 16 bases left between them. The V gene's germline CDR1 is LNHDA and CDR2 SQIVND (reference sequence). The CDR3 nucleotides read TGTGCCAGTAGCCTTACAGGGCCCACTACTGAAGCTTTCTTT. The encoded protein is CASSLTGPTTEAFF. Full variable domain (remainder filled in from reference TRBV19 and TRBJ1-1): DGGITQSPKYLFRKEGQNVTLSCEQNLNHDAMYWYRQDPGQGLRLIYYSQIVNDFQKGDIAEGYSVSREKKESFPLTVTSAQKNPTAFYLCASSLTGPTTEAFFGQGTRLTVV.

This clone has just a few counts. This rearrangement joins TRBV5-4 to TRBJ1-1, with D hard to call. Germline assignment: CDR1 SGHNT and CDR2 YYREEE (reference sequence). Deletions cut 6 bases from V and 0 bases from J, with 12 bases between. CDR3 length: 14 amino acids. The CDR3 reads CASTTGRMNTEAFF. In nucleotides, the CDR3 is TGTGCCAGCACCACCGGACGGATGAACACTGAAGCTTTCTTT.

V is TRBV28 and J is TRBJ2-4, with D possibly being TRBD1 (6 bases). Germline CDR1 reads MDHEN; CDR2 reads SYDVKM. Trimming pared 5 bases from V and 0 bases from J, leaving 17 bases between. The length of the CDR3 is 17 residues. For the CDR3, the DNA is TGTGCCAGCAGTCCCTCCGCCGGACAGCTAGCCAAAAACATTCAGTACTTC. Protein: CASSPSAGQLAKNIQYF.

This sequence joins TRBV5-1 and TRBJ1-1; unclear D gene. The CDR3 sequence is 14 residues long. Germline CDR1 reads SGHRS; CDR2 reads YFSETQ. V dropped 5 bases and J dropped 6 bases, with 17 bases sitting between them. CDR3 nucleotide sequence: TGCGCCAGCAGTGAGCAGGTTCAATTCGCTGAAGCTTTCTTT. This codes for CASSEQVQFAEAFF.

The chain combines TRBV27 with TRBJ2-7; TRBD2 might be the D (7 bases). V lost 7 bases, J lost 0 bases, and 13 bases lay in between. Germline V gives CDR1 MNHEY, CDR2 SMNVEV (reference sequence). This CDR3 has 14 amino acids. The CDR3 is CASNKGGHSYEQYF. Here the CDR3 DNA reads TGTGCCAGCAATAAGGGGGGGCACTCCTACGAGCAGTACTTC.

About this clone itself: At one of its ends the junction is not consistent with the germline gene, which may arise from a read error. The chain couples TRBV19 to TRBJ2-7, with TRBD1 matching over 10 bases. The germline CDR1 and CDR2 sequences are LNHDA and SQIVND (reference sequence). The CDR3 extends over 13 amino acids. The DNA of the CDR3 is TGTCCCAGTAGTTTAGACAGGGGGCACGAGCAGTACTTC. Amino acid sequence: CPSSLDRGHEQYF.

CDR3 DNA: TGTGCCAGCAGCCCGGGACAGAGCACAGATACGCAGTATTTT. Amino acids: CASSPGQSTDTQYF. V and J are TRBV11-1 and TRBJ2-3, with TRBD1 matching over 7 bases. From germline, CDR1 is SGHAT and CDR2 FQDESV (reference sequence). The CDR3 is 14 amino acids. With V trimmed by 5 bases and J by 0 bases, 2 bases remained unmatched.

The chain couples TRBV27 to TRBJ2-3; D perhaps matches TRBD2 (6 bases). This CDR3 has 16 residues. The germline gives CDR1 MNHEY, CDR2 SMNVEV (reference sequence). Trimming took 5 bases from V and 1 from J, leaving 16 bases between them. DNA for the CDR3: TGTGCCAGCAGTCCCTGGGCGGGACTCGGCACAGATACGCAGTATTTT. Encoded protein: CASSPWAGLGTDTQYF.

This clone was picked up one time. The chain is built from TRBV4-1 and TRBJ1-6; a weak D match, TRBD1 (5 bases). Germline loops: CDR1 MGHRA, CDR2 YSYEKL. This CDR3 region has 15 residues. V shed 1 base and J shed 7 bases, with 11 bases lying between them. The CDR3 here is CASSQGAGKNSPLHF. The DNA of the CDR3 is TGCGCCAGCAGCCAAGGGGCAGGGAAAAATTCACCCCTCCACTTT.

In this sample, this clone turned up a few times. The gene calls are TRBV28 and TRBJ1-6; D perhaps matches TRBD1 (5 bases). Between the trimmed V and J ends, which lost 5 bases and 8 bases, there was a span of 16 bases. Per the germline V gene, CDR1 is MDHEN and CDR2 is SYDVKM. The CDR3 extends over 15 amino acids. CDR3: CASSPAVAGDSPLHF. The DNA of the CDR3 is TGTGCCAGCAGTCCGGCCGTGGCGGGGGATTCACCCCTCCACTTT.

The rearrangement joins TRBV30 to TRBJ1-2; TRBD1 agrees at 8 bases. V trimming: 1 base; J trimming: 10 bases; junction bases outside the gene matches: 11. CDR3 length: 14 amino acids. The V gene's germline CDR1 is GTSNPN and CDR2 SVGIG (reference sequence). In nucleotides, the CDR3 is TGTGCCTGGAGTGCTAACAGGGGGGGTTTCGTCTACACCTTC. Its translation is CAWSANRGGFVYTF.

This clone has only a few counts. The gene calls are TRBV6-1 and TRBJ2-3, with no clear D. The ends were cut back, 2 bases at V and 6 bases at J, with 6 bases in the middle. The CDR3 is 12 residues long. Germline CDR1 MNHNS, CDR2 SASEGT. The CDR3 DNA sequence: TGTGCCAGCAGTGAATTTGGGGATACGCAGTATTTT. This gives the protein CASSEFGDTQYF.